The next 26 T cell receptor beta chains were all read from a single sample in a study of T cell repertoires in cytomegalovirus infection. TCRdb recomputed calls from the reads with MiXCR, one row per CDR3 protein. The table includes fewer than 900,000 distinct CDR3 sequences, just under 30% detected once. The antigens for these receptors are not known. This sample comprised cultured CD8+ T cells from PBMCs, obtained from culture after CMV antigen stimulation. Receptors originate from a human donor in good health (CMV status not recorded). Some clones in this sample may be carry-over from other donors' samples.

In this sample, this clonotype turned up many times. The gene calls are TRBV29-1 and TRBJ2-1, with D tentatively TRBD1 (5 bases). V lost 0 bases, J lost 4 bases, and 16 bases lay in between. CDR1 is SQVTM and CDR2 is ANQGSEA in the germline V gene. The CDR3 has 16 amino acids. The CDR3 region has the DNA TGCAGCGTTGAAGATCGCCCAGCAGGGCTATACAATGAGCAGTTCTTC. Protein sequence: CSVEDRPAGLYNEQFF.

This clonotype has ten or more counts. The chain employs TRBV5-4 and TRBJ2-6, with D possibly called TRBD1 or TRBD2 (5 bases each). The germline CDR1 and CDR2 sequences are SGHNT and YYREEE (reference sequence). CDR3 length: 15 amino acids. Between the trimmed V and J ends, which lost 4 bases and 0 bases, there was a span of 8 bases. Here the CDR3 reads CASSPGGSGANVLTF. The CDR3 nucleotides read TGTGCCAGCAGCCCTGGGGGCTCTGGGGCCAACGTCCTGACTTTC.

The chain couples TRBV7-6 to TRBJ1-1; D might be TRBD1 (6 bases). In germline, CDR1 is SGHVS, CDR2 FNYEAQ. V was shortened by 1 base and J by 3 bases, with 9 bases between the two germline ends. This CDR3 region has 14 residues. CDR3 in amino acids: CASSLGGADTEAFF. CDR3 sequence (DNA): TGTGCCAGCAGCTTAGGGGGGGCTGACACTGAAGCTTTCTTT.

This clonotype was found many times. The chain links TRBV7-6 to TRBJ2-1, with D hard to call. CDR1 is SGHVS, CDR2 FNYEAQ, per germline. Trimming stripped 1 base from V and 1 base from J, with 11 bases between. This CDR3 has 16 residues. The CDR3 is CASSLGTGPSYNEQFF. CDR3 sequence (DNA): TGTGCCAGCAGCTTAGGTACCGGGCCTTCCTACAATGAGCAGTTCTTC.

This clonotype came up a few times. This rearrangement joins TRBV7-8 to TRBJ2-1; D call uncertain. The CDR3 sequence is 16 residues long. The V end lost 1 base, the J end lost 4 bases, and 14 bases lay between the germline ends. The germline CDR1 and CDR2 sequences are SGHVS and FQNEAQ. This chain's CDR3 is CASSLDETELYNEQFF. DNA for the CDR3: TGTGCCAGCAGCTTAGATGAAACAGAACTTTACAATGAGCAGTTCTTC.

This clonotype occurred many times. This chain connects TRBV7-8 to TRBJ1-5, with a tentative D call TRBD1 (5 bases). Germline V lookup: CDR1 SGHVS, CDR2 FQNEAQ. The CDR3 sequence is 15 residues long. V lost 5 bases, J lost 4 bases, and 15 bases lay in between. The CDR3 DNA reads as TGTGCCAGCAGCATCTCGGGGGGACTGAATCAGCCCCAGCATTTT. This sequence encodes CASSISGGLNQPQHF.

This clonotype has at least ten counts. The chain is built from TRBV7-8 and TRBJ2-2; D not resolved. V lost 2 bases to trimming and J lost 4 bases, with 8 bases between them. The CDR3 totals 14 residues. Germline V gene sequence: CDR1 SGHVS, CDR2 FQNEAQ. The CDR3 reads CASSLKPVTGELFF. The CDR3 DNA reads TGTGCCAGCAGCTTAAAGCCAGTCACCGGGGAGCTGTTTTTT. The complete variable domain, with remaining parts taken from reference TRBV7-8 and TRBJ2-2, reads GAGVSQSPRYKVAKRGQDVALRCDPISGHVSLFWYQQALGQGPEFLTYFQNEAQLDKSGLPSDRFFAERPEGSVSTLKIQRTQQEDSAVYLCASSLKPVTGELFFGEGSRLTVL.

The CDR3 bases are TGCGCCAGCAGCCCCTCGGGACAGGAAGCTTTCTTT. It encodes CASSPSGQEAFF. The J gene is TRBJ1-1, the V gene TRBV4-1; 7 nucleotides agree with TRBD1. After removal of 4 bases from V and 8 bases from J, the junction contained 4 bases not matched to a gene. Germline CDR1 is MGHRA and CDR2 is YSYEKL. The CDR3 totals 12 residues.

This clonotype was seen a handful of times. The CDR3 spells CASSQGRTYEQYF. Here the CDR3 DNA reads TGCGCCAGCAGCCAAGGGCGGACCTACGAGCAGTACTTC. The chain carries TRBV4-1 and TRBJ2-7; D ambiguous. Germline V CDR1 and CDR2: MGHRA, YSYEKL. This CDR3 comprises 13 residues. V dropped 1 base and J dropped 2 bases, with 6 bases sitting between them.

This chain uses TRBV12-3 or TRBV12-4 with TRBJ2-2; 8 positions agree with TRBD1. There are 14 residues in the CDR3. J was trimmed by 4 bases and V by 4 bases; bases with no gene match: 2. The CDR3 coding sequence is TGTGCCAGCAGTTGGCAGGGGGCCACCGGGGAGCTGTTTTTT. Translation: CASSWQGATGELFF.

This clonotype was counted once. CDR3 amino acids: CASSFVGDEQYV. Here the CDR3 DNA reads TGTGCCAGCAGTTTCGTGGGTGACGAGCAGTACGTC. This chain joins TRBV28 and TRBJ2-7; no firm D call. This CDR3 spans 12 amino acids. V shed 3 bases and J shed 5 bases, with 8 bases lying between them. The germline gives CDR1 MDHEN, CDR2 SYDVKM.

The chain employs TRBV6-6 and TRBJ1-4; D is unresolved. The CDR3 runs 14 residues. CDR1 is MNHNY, CDR2 SVGAGI, per germline (reference sequence). Trimming left V 6 bases short and J 0 bases short, with 8 bases between. The CDR3 DNA is TGTGCCAGCAGGATCAGCGCAACTAATGAAAAACTGTTTTTT. Amino acid sequence: CASRISATNEKLFF.

This clonotype was seen only once. The chain uses TRBV4-1 and TRBJ1-1; TRBD1 might be the D (6 bases). This CDR3 comprises 16 residues. V dropped 4 bases and J dropped 0 bases, with 15 bases sitting between them. In germline, CDR1 is MGHRA, CDR2 YSYEKL. DNA for the CDR3: TGCGCCAGCAGCCCAAACCCAGGGGACCTGAACACTGAAGCTTTCTTT. Translating it yields CASSPNPGDLNTEAFF.

This clonotype turned up a few times. The chain combines TRBV5-6 with TRBJ2-6; D perhaps matches TRBD1 (8 bases). Germline CDR1 is SGHDT and CDR2 is YYEEEE. V lost 5 bases and J lost 0, with 18 bases in between. The CDR3 spans 18 residues. CDR3 sequence: CASRGRDRLSSGANVLTF. The CDR3 region has the DNA TGTGCCAGCAGGGGGAGGGACAGGCTGAGCTCTGGGGCCAACGTCCTGACTTTC.

This clonotype was detected a few times. V usage is TRBV7-2 and J usage is TRBJ2-2; the match to TRBD2 covers 8 bases. The CDR3 contains 15 residues. The germline gives CDR1 SGHTA, CDR2 FQGNSA. The V gene end was trimmed by 2 bases and the J gene end by 4 bases; junction bases not matched to a gene: 3. The CDR3 is CASSLTGTSTGELFF. Here the CDR3 DNA reads TGTGCCAGCAGCTTAACCGGGACTAGCACCGGGGAGCTGTTTTTT.

The chain employs TRBV27 and TRBJ2-3; D is undetermined. From germline, CDR1 is MNHEY and CDR2 SMNVEV (reference sequence). CDR3 length: 14 residues. V was shortened by 2 bases and J by 2 bases, with 8 bases between the two germline ends. DNA for the CDR3: TGTGCCAGCAGTTTAACGCGAACCACAGATACGCAGTATTTT. As protein: CASSLTRTTDTQYF.

The rearrangement joins TRBV27 to TRBJ2-3; the D gene is possibly TRBD1 (5 bases). This CDR3 region has 13 residues. V dropped 8 bases and J dropped 1 base, with 10 bases sitting between them. Germline V gene sequence: CDR1 MNHEY, CDR2 SMNVEV (reference sequence). The CDR3 protein is CASQWGGTDTQYF. The CDR3 DNA follows: TGTGCCAGCCAGTGGGGCGGCACAGATACGCAGTATTTT.

The gene calls are TRBV2 and TRBJ2-1, with a possible D match to TRBD2 (5 bases). Trimming shortened V by 0 bases and J by 4 bases, and 13 bases separated the two germline ends. The CDR3 consists of 16 residues. Germline loops: CDR1 SNHLY, CDR2 FYNNEI. The CDR3 DNA is TGTGCCAGCAGTGAAGCGGGTCTAGCCTTATACAATGAGCAGTTCTTC. It yields the protein CASSEAGLALYNEQFF.

In its sample, this clonotype was seen many times. The rearrangement links TRBV12-3 or TRBV12-4 to TRBJ1-1; a possible D gene is TRBD1 (5 bases). Between the trimmed V and J ends, which lost 5 bases and 4 bases, there was a span of 11 bases. The CDR3 has 13 amino acids. In DNA form, the CDR3 reads TGTGCCAGCAGTCGCCAAAGGGGCACTGAAGCTTTCTTT. Translated: CASSRQRGTEAFF.

J is TRBJ1-2 and V is TRBV12-5; D remains ambiguous. Germline loops: CDR1 LGHNT, CDR2 FRNRAP. This CDR3 spans 11 amino acids. V shed 5 bases and J shed 7 bases, with 8 bases lying between them. The CDR3 reads CASGPGCGYTF. In DNA, the CDR3 is TGTGCTAGTGGTCCGGGCTGTGGCTACACCTTC.

The chain employs TRBV20-1 and TRBJ1-1, with D possibly being TRBD1 (5 bases). Germline CDR1 and CDR2: DFQATT and SNEGSKA (reference sequence). The CDR3 length is 13 residues. V lost 6 bases and J 3 bases, leaving 14 bases between the germline ends. The CDR3 here is CSARSTDHTEAFF. The DNA for the CDR3 is TGCAGTGCCAGGTCGACAGATCACACTGAAGCTTTCTTT.

This clonotype showed up just a few times. The rearrangement joins TRBV18 to TRBJ1-2; D gene ambiguous. The CDR3 totals 15 residues. Trimming cost V 0 bases and J 5 bases, with 13 bases left between them. Germline V gene data show CDR1 as KGHSH and CDR2 as LQKENI. The CDR3 region is CASSPPGSDDYGYTF. CDR3 in DNA: TGTGCCAGCTCACCACCTGGGAGCGATGATTATGGCTACACCTTC.

This clonotype was seen at least ten times. This chain links TRBV6-1 with TRBJ1-4; no firm D call. Trimming pared 7 bases from V and 4 bases from J, leaving 13 bases between. The CDR3 length is 14 residues. The germline CDR1 and CDR2 sequences are MNHNS and SASEGT. The CDR3 sequence is CASMPHVLNEKLFF. As DNA, the CDR3 is TGTGCCAGCATGCCACACGTTCTTAATGAAAAACTGTTTTTT.

The rearrangement joins TRBV27 to TRBJ1-6; possible D gene TRBD1, 6 bases. The V gene's germline CDR1 is MNHEY and CDR2 SMNVEV (reference sequence). The V and J ends lost 5 bases and 8 bases respectively, with 16 bases between them. The CDR3 runs to 15 residues. DNA of the CDR3: TGTGCCAGCAGTACAGGGACGGGCGGGTATTCACCCCTCCACTTT. Its protein is CASSTGTGGYSPLHF.

The V call is TRBV19, the J call TRBJ1-2; TRBD1 might be the D (5 bases). Per the germline V gene, CDR1 is LNHDA and CDR2 is SQIVND (reference sequence). This CDR3 has 13 amino acids. The V end lost 3 bases, the J end lost 6 bases, and 11 bases lay between the germline ends. The CDR3 nucleotides read TGTGCCAGTAGTATTTCAGGGAAGGATGGCTACACCTTC. It yields the protein CASSISGKDGYTF.

V usage is TRBV27 and J usage is TRBJ2-7; 9 positions match TRBD1. The V and J ends lost 6 bases and 3 bases, in that order; junction bases with no gene match: 12. CDR3 length: 16 residues. The V gene's germline CDR1 is MNHEY and CDR2 SMNVEV (reference sequence). The DNA for the CDR3 is TGTGCCAGCAGCGGACCGTCGGGACAGGGTGGCTACGAGCAGTACTTC. Translated, it gives CASSGPSGQGGYEQYF.